The 9 T cell receptor beta chains below come from one sample, sequenced in a study of identifying expanded T cells in peripheral blood. The table came from immunoSEQ multiplex PCR; TCRdb's copy has only in-frame clones and leaves some out. This table has approximately 120,000 clones, roughly 84% appearing once. Sequenced material: blood. The source of these receptors is a person aged 18 to 69 in good health.

This clone was recorded at least ten times. The chain uses TRBV7-2 and TRBJ1-2; 8 positions match TRBD1. Germline CDR1 and CDR2: SGHTA and FQGNSA. Germline trimming cut 6 bases from V and 5 bases from J; bases unmatched to any gene: 8. The CDR3 extends over 14 amino acids. CDR3 sequence reads: CASSGQGRYYGYTF. The CDR3 DNA is TGTGCCAGCAGTGGACAGGGACGGTATTATGGCTACACCTTC. The variable domain in full, with the rest retrieved from reference TRBV7-2 and TRBJ1-2, is GAGVSQSPSNKVTEKGKDVELRCDPISGHTALYWYRQSLGQGLEFLIYFQGNSAPDKSGLPSDRFSAERTGGSVSTLTIQRTQQEDSAVYLCASSGQGRYYGYTFGSGTRLTVV.

This sequence joins TRBV2 and TRBJ1-1, with unresolved D. The germline CDR1 and CDR2 sequences are SNHLY and FYNNEI. This CDR3 is 13 amino acids long. The germline V and J ends were trimmed by 6 bases and 1 base, with 9 bases remaining between them. The CDR3 spells CASSPRANTEAFF. The CDR3 nucleotides read TGTGCCAGCAGCCCAAGGGCGAACACTGAAGCTTTCTTT.

V and J are TRBV9 and TRBJ1-3; a weak D match, TRBD1 (6 bases). The length of the CDR3 is 15 residues. Trimming pared 3 bases from V and 1 base from J, leaving 11 bases between. CDR1 SGDLS and CDR2 YYNGEE come from the germline V gene. CDR3 sequence: CASSDGTKSGNTIYF. The CDR3 bases are TGTGCCAGCAGCGACGGGACAAAGTCTGGAAACACCATATATTTT.

The chain employs TRBV18 and TRBJ2-1; D ambiguous. The germline V gene encodes CDR1 KGHSH and CDR2 LQKENI. The CDR3 is made up of 15 amino acids. V was trimmed by 3 bases and J by 2 bases, leaving 11 bases between them. CDR3: CASSPDTNTYNEQFF. In nucleotides, the CDR3 is TGTGCCAGCTCACCCGACACCAATACCTACAATGAGCAGTTCTTC.

The chain has TRBV6-5 and TRBJ2-2; D uncertain. The CDR3 has 13 residues. Germline V gives CDR1 MNHEY, CDR2 SVGAGI. Between the trimmed V and J ends, which lost 2 bases and 4 bases, there was a span of 5 bases. This chain's CDR3 is CASSYRATGELFF. CDR3 DNA: TGTGCCAGCAGTTACAGGGCCACCGGGGAGCTGTTTTTT.

This clone was picked up one time. The DNA for the CDR3 is TGTGCCAGCAGGAACAGTTGGGGACGTGCTAGCACAGATACGCAGTATTTT. Protein product: CASRNSWGRASTDTQYF. The rearrangement uses TRBV28 and TRBJ2-3; D is perhaps TRBD1 or TRBD2 (5 bases each). CDR1 and CDR2 from the germline V gene are MDHEN and SYDVKM. Trimming took off 6 bases at V and 0 bases at J, with 19 bases between the two ends. The CDR3 loop spans 17 amino acids.

In this sample, this clone turned up once. The rearrangement links TRBV10-2 to TRBJ1-5; D gene ambiguous. CDR1 and CDR2 (germline): WSHSY, SAAADI. The CDR3 runs to 18 residues. The V end lost 0 bases, the J end lost 0 bases, and 15 bases lay between the germline ends. This CDR3 reads CASSESGKPFISNQPQHF. The CDR3 nucleotides read TGCGCCAGCAGTGAGTCAGGGAAACCCTTTATTAGCAATCAGCCCCAGCATTTT.

This clone appeared a single time. The rearrangement uses TRBV2 and TRBJ2-6, with D possibly TRBD1 on 5 matching bases. This CDR3 contains 17 residues. V dropped 5 bases and J dropped 4 bases, with 18 bases sitting between them. Germline CDR1 and CDR2: SNHLY and FYNNEI. CDR3 sequence: CASSRGTTTRGANVLTF. DNA of the CDR3: TGTGCCAGCAGTAGGGGCACCACTACGCGGGGGGCCAACGTCCTGACTTTC.

V is TRBV9 and J is TRBJ1-2; possible D gene TRBD1, 5 bases. Germline V gene lookup returns CDR1 SGDLS and CDR2 YYNGEE. The CDR3 is made up of 18 amino acids. Between the trimmed V and J ends, which lost 0 bases and 3 bases, there was a span of 21 bases. Here the CDR3 DNA reads TGTGCCAGCAGCGTAGATCCTGGGGGAGGGTCCGGGGACTATGGCTACACCTTC. Its translation is CASSVDPGGGSGDYGYTF.